This T cell receptor beta chain was sequenced for a study of early T cells in non-severe SARS-CoV-2 infection. As for the study in general: Sequencing of bulk RNA from unsorted whole blood was done, without chain pairing.

CDR3 length equals 12 residues. Germline CDR1 LGHDT, CDR2 YNNKEL (reference sequence). Trimming left V 2 bases short and J 4 bases short, with 5 bases between. In the library, individual cDNA molecules carried attached unique molecular identifiers. From the 5' RACE reads, TCRdb called clonotypes with MiXCR, one entry per CDR3 protein. Among 85,000 to 100,000 distinct CDR3 sequences listed, roughly an eighth were seen once. Notes on the study in general: Matching with VDJdb favored anti-spike CD8 responses (missing private and CD4 specificities).

Remarks on this clonotype: What it binds is unknown.

This clonotype was obtained from an adult who was a healthcare worker with PCR-confirmed SARS-CoV-2 infection or an uninfected control (not recorded which). The sample comprised whole blood. The chain couples TRBV3-1 to TRBJ1-2, with no clear D. This CDR3 reads CASSQQSYGYTF. CDR3 DNA sequence: TGTGCCAGCAGCCAACAGTCCTATGGCTACACCTTC.